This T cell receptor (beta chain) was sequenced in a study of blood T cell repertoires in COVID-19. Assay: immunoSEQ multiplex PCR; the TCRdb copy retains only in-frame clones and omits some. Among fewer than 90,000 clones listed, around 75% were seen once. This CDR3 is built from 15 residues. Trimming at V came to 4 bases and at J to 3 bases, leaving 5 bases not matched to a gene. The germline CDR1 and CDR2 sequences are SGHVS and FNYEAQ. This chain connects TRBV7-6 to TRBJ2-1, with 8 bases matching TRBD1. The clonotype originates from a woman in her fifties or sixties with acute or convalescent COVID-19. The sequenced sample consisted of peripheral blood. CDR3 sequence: CASSSTGALYNEQFF. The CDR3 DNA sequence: TGTGCCAGCAGCTCGACAGGGGCCCTCTACAATGAGCAGTTCTTC.